The clone carrying this TCR beta chain showed up many times. Its matching antigen is unknown. The germline CDR1 and CDR2 sequences are SEHNR and FQNEAQ (reference sequence). The CDR3 is made up of 14 amino acids. V was clipped by 5 bases and J by 8 bases, with 13 bases between them. The data derive from a study of T cell repertoires in cytomegalovirus infection. Study at large: Matching HLA type, along with CMV infection, was indicated by public TCR beta signatures.

TCRdb reprocessed the reads via MiXCR and lists one record per CDR3 protein. This repertoire shows some 150,000 distinct CDR3 sequences, under 8.5% found once; its top ten account for over 15%. Broader study findings: Based on cumulative public TCR beta family frequency, carriers of CMV plus the relevant HLA were identified. The ex vivo response was dominated by HLA-C-restricted CMV-specific TCR beta clonotypes.

This clonotype was sampled from a human donor in good health (CMV status not recorded). Some clones in this sample may be carry-over from other donors' samples. The sample taken for sequencing was PBMCs. The gene calls are TRBV7-9 and TRBJ1-6; a weak D match, TRBD1 (6 bases). In DNA, the CDR3 is TGTGCCAGCAGCGACGGACAGTTTCATTCACCCCTCCACTTT. Its protein is CASSDGQFHSPLHF.